This T cell receptor beta chain stems from a study of T-cell reconstitution after alpha-beta-depleted transplantation in children. Study results and caveats: About two months after transplant, alpha-beta T cells reportedly came from several hundred expanded graft clones.

As it was prepared, the TCRbeta library received unique molecular identifiers. TCRdb itself ran the PCR reads through MiXCR, one entry per CDR3 protein. The sample shows 250,000 to 400,000 distinct CDR3 sequences, around 25% of them seen only once. The V segment lost 1 base and the J segment 8 bases; nucleotides outside the gene matches: 15. The V gene's germline CDR1 is SGHVS and CDR2 FQNEAQ. CDR3 length equals 17 residues. This clonotype occurred a few times. The antigen is unknown. This receptor was obtained from a male patient between 10 and 17 years old who had a stem cell transplant for acute lymphoblastic leukemia, so the T cells may come from the graft donor. The V call is TRBV7-8, the J call TRBJ2-3; 7 bases agree with TRBD2. Source: PBMCs, mostly from graft donor cells, taken 180 days after TCRalphabeta/CD19-depleted stem cell transplant. The CDR3 DNA reads TGTGCCAGCAGCTTAGATGGGGCTAGCGGCCCCACGGGTACGCAGTATTTT. Amino acids: CASSLDGASGPTGTQYF.